The entry below gives a single TCR beta chain sequence along with its context. The data were obtained in a study of blood T cell repertoires in COVID-19. Study as a whole: The United States, Italy and Spain were the sources of the acute and convalescent COVID-19 samples. The analysed material was cDNA or gDNA that came from T cells, B-cell-depleted T cells, or PBMCs.

Germline V CDR1 and CDR2: LNHDA, SQIVND (reference sequence). The CDR3 covers 14 residues. Trimming shortened V by 3 bases and J by 10 bases, and 13 bases separated the two germline ends. In the source study's methods: Cell counts per sample came from amplifying reference gene primers. TCRdb's copy holds only in-frame clones and misses some; the assay was immunoSEQ multiplex PCR. V and J calls and clone size are those listed in that table; D and trimming were worked out from the DNA. The table records fewer than 300,000 clones, 86% of them present only once. The clonotype comes from a middle-aged man who had recovered from COVID-19. This chain uses TRBV19 with TRBJ1-6; a possible D gene is TRBD1 (5 bases). Sequencing used peripheral blood. DNA of the CDR3: TGTGCCAGTAGTATTCTTGCACAGGAATCACCCCTCCACTTT. Translated: CASSILAQESPLHF.